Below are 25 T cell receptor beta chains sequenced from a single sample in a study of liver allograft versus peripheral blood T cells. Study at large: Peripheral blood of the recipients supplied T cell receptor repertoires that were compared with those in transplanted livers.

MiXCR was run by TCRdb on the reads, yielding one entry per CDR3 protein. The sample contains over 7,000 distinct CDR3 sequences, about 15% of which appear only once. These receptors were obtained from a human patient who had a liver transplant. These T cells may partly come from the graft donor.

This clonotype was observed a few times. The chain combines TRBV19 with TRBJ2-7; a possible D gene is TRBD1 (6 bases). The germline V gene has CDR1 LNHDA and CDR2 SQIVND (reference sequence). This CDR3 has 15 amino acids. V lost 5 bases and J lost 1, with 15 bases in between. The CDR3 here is CASSSRQGISYEQYF. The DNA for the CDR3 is TGTGCCAGTAGTTCTCGCCAGGGGATATCCTACGAGCAGTACTTC.

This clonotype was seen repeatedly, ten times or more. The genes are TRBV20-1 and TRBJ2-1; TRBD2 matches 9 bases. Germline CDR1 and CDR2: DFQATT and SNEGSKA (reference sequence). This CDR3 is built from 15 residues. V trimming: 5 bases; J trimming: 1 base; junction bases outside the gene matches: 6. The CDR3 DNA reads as TGCAGTGCTTTGACTAGCGGACCTTCCTACAATGAGCAGTTCTTC. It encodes CSALTSGPSYNEQFF.

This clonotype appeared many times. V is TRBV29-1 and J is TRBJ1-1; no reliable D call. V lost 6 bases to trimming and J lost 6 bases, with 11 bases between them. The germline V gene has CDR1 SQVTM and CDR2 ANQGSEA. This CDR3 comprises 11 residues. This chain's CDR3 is CSVASGAEAFF. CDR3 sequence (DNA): TGCAGCGTAGCGAGTGGCGCTGAAGCTTTCTTT. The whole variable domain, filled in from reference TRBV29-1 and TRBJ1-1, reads SAVISQKPSRDICQRGTSLTIQCQVDSQVTMMFWYRQQPGQSLTLIATANQGSEATYESGFVIDKFPISRPNLTFSTLTVSNMSPEDSSIYLCSVASGAEAFFGQGTRLTVV.

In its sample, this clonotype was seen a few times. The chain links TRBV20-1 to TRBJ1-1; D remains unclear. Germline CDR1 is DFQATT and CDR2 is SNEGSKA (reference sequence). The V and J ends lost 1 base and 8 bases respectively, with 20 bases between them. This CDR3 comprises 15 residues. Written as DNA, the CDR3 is TGCAGTGCTAGAGGCCCTTTTAACACCGGCCTGGAAGCTTTCTTT. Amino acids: CSARGPFNTGLEAFF.

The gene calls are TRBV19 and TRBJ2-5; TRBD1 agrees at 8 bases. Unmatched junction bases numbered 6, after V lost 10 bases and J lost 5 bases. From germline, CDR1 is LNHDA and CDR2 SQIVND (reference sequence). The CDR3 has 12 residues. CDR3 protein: CATGQGSETQYF. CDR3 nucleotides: TGTGCCACCGGACAGGGCTCGGAGACCCAGTACTTC.

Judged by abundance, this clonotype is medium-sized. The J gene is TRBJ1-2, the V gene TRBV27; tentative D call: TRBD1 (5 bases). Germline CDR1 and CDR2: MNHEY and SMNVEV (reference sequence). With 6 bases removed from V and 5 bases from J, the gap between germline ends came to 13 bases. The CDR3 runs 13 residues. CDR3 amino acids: CASRNWGVYGYTF. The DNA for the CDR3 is TGTGCCAGCAGGAATTGGGGGGTTTATGGCTACACCTTC.

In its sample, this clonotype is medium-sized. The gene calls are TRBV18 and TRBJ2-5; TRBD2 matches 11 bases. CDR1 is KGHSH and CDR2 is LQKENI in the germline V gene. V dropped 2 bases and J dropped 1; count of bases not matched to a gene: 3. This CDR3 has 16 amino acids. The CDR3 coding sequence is TGTGCCAGCTCACCAAATAGCGGGAGGGGCCAAGAGACCCAGTACTTC. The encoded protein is CASSPNSGRGQETQYF.

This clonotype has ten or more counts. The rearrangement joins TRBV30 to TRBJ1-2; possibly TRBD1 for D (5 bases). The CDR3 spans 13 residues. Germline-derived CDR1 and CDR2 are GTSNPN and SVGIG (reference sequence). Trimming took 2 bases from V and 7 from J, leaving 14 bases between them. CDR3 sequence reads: CAWSRRGVRGYTF. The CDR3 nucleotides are TGTGCCTGGAGTCGCAGAGGGGTTCGTGGCTACACCTTC.

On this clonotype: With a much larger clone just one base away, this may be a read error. CDR3 amino acids: CASTRDRDTYNEQFF. CDR3 coding DNA: TGTGCCAGCACCCGGGACAGGGATACCTACAATGAGCAGTTCTTC. The chain is built from TRBV6-5 and TRBJ2-1, with TRBD1 identical over 9 bases. The V segment lost 7 bases and the J segment 2 bases; nucleotides outside the gene matches: 6. This CDR3 is built from 15 residues. Germline V CDR1 and CDR2: MNHEY, SVGAGI.

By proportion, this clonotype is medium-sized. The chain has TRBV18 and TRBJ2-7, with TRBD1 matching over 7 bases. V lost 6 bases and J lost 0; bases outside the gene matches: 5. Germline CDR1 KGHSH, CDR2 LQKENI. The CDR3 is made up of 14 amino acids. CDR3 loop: CASSQTGYSYEQYF. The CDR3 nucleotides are TGTGCCAGCTCCCAGACAGGGTACTCCTACGAGCAGTACTTC. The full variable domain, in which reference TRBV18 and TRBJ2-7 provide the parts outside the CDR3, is NAGVMQNPRHLVRRRGQEARLRCSPMKGHSHVYWYRQLPEEGLKFMVYLQKENIIDESGMPKERFSAEFPKEGPSILRIQQVVRGDSAAYFCASSQTGYSYEQYFGPGTRLTVT.

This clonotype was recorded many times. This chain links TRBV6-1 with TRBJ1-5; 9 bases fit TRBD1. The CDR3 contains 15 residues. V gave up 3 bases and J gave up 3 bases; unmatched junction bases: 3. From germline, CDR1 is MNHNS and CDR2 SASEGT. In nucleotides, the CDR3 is TGTGCCAGCAGTGAGGGACAGGGACCCAATCAGCCCCAGCATTTT. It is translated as CASSEGQGPNQPQHF.

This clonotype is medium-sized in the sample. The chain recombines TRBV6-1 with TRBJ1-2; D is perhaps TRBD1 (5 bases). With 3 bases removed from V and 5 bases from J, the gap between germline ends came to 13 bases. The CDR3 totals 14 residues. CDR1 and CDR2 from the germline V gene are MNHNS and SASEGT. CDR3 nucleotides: TGTGCCAGCAGTGACAGGAGGGGTCAATATGGCTACACCTTC. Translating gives CASSDRRGQYGYTF.

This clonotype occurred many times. Here the CDR3 reads CASGNNYEQYF. The CDR3 DNA reads TGTGCCAGCGGAAACAACTACGAGCAGTACTTC. The gene calls are TRBV6-1 and TRBJ2-7, with D unclear. Per the germline V gene, CDR1 is MNHNS and CDR2 is SASEGT. Trimming pared 8 bases from V and 3 bases from J, leaving 8 bases between. This CDR3 has 11 residues.

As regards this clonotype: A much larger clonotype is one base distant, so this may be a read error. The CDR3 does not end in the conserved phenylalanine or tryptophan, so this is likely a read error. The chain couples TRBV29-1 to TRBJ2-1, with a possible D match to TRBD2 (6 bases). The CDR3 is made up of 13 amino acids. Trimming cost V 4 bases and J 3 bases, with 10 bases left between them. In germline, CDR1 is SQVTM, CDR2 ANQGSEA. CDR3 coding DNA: TGCAGCGTTGTCGGGAGTTTCTACAATGAGCAGTTCTTG. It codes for CSVVGSFYNEQFL.

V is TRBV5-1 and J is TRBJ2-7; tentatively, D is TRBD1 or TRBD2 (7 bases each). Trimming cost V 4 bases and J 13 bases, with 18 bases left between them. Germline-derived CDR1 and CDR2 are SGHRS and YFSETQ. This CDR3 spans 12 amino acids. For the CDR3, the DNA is TGCGCCAGCAGCGTCCAGGGGGAGGGCATTTACTTC. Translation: CASSVQGEGIYF.

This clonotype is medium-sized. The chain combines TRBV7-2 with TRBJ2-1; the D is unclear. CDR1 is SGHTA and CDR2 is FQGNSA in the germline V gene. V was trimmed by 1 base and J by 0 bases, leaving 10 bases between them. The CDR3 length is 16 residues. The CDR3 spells CASSLGPISSYNEQFF. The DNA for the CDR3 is TGTGCCAGCAGCTTAGGGCCGATCAGCTCCTACAATGAGCAGTTCTTC.

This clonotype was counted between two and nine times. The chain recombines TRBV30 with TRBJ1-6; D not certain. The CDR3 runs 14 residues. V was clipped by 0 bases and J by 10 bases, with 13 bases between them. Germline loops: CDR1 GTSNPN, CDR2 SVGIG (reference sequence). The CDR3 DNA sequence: TGTGCCTGGAGTGTCGGGCAGCAAATCTCACCCCTCCACTTT. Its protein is CAWSVGQQISPLHF.

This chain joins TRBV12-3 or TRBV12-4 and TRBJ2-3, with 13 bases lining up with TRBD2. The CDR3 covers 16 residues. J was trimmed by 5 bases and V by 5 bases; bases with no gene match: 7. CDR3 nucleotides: TGTGCCAGCAGTCCCACTAGCGGGGGGGCCGGAGATACGCAGTATTTT. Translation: CASSPTSGGAGDTQYF.

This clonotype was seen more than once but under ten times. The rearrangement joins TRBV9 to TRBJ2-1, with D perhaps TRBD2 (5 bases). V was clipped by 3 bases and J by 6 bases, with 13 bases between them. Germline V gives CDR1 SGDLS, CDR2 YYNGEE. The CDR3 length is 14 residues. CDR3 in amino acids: CASSAGNPFNEQFF. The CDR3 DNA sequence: TGTGCCAGCAGCGCCGGGAATCCATTCAATGAGCAGTTCTTC.

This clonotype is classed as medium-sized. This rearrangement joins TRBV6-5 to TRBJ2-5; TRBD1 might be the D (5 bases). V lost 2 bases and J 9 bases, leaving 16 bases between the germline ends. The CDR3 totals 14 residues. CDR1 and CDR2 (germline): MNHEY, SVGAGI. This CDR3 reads CASSYGRAGVAQYF. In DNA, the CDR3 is TGTGCCAGCAGTTACGGCAGGGCAGGAGTGGCCCAGTACTTC.

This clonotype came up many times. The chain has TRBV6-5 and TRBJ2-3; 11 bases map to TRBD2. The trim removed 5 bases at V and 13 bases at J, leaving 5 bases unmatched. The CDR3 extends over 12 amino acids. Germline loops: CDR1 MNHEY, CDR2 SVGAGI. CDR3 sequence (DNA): TGTGCCAGCAGTCCCACTAGCGGGGGAGAGTATTTT. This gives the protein CASSPTSGGEYF.

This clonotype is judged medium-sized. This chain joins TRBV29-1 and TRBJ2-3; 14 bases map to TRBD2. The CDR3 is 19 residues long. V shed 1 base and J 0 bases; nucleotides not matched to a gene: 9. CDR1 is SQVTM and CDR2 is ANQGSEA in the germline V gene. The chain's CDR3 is CSVEGLAGGILTSTDTQYF. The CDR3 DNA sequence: TGCAGCGTTGAAGGACTAGCGGGAGGGATTCTAACTAGCACAGATACGCAGTATTTT.

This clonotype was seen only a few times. CDR3 bases: TGTGCCAGCATAGGGGCTCAGGAGACCCAGTACTTC. The encoded protein is CASIGAQETQYF. V gene TRBV28 combines with J gene TRBJ2-5; tentatively, D is TRBD1 (5 bases). V was trimmed by 7 bases and J by 5 bases, leaving 11 bases between them. Germline assignment: CDR1 MDHEN and CDR2 SYDVKM. The CDR3 length is 12 residues. The full variable domain, its missing parts supplied by reference TRBV28 and TRBJ2-5, is DVKVTQSSRYLVKRTGEKVFLECVQDMDHENMFWYRQDPGLGLRLIYFSYDVKMKEKGDIPEGYSVSREKKERFSLILESASTNQTSMYLCASIGAQETQYFGPGTRLLVL.

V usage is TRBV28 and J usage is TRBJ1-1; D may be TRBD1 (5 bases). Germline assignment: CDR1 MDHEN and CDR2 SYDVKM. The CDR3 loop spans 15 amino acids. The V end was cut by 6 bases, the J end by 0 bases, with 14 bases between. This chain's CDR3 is CASRGPIPLNTEAFF. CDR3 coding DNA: TGTGCCAGCAGGGGGCCTATCCCCCTGAACACTGAAGCTTTCTTT.

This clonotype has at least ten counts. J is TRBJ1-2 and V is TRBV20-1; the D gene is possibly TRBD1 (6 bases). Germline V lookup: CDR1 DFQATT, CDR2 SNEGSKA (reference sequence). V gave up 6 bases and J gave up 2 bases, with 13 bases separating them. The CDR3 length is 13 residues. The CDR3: CSALWGPNYGYTF. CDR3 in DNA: TGCAGTGCCCTCTGGGGGCCGAACTATGGCTACACCTTC.